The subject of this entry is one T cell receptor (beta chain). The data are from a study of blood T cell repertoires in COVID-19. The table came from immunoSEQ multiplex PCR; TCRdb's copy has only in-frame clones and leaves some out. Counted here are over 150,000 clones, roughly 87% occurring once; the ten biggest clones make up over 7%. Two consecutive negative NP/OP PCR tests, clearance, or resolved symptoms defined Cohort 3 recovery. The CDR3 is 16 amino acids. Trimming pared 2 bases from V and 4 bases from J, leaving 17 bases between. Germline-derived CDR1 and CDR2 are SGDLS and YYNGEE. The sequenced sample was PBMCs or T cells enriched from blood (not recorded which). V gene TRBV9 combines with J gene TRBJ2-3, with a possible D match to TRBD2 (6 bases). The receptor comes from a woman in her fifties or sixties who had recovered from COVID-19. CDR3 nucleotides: TGTGCCAGCAGCGTCGCCCGACGCGGGGCTTCAGATACGCAGTATTTT. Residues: CASSVARRGASDTQYF.